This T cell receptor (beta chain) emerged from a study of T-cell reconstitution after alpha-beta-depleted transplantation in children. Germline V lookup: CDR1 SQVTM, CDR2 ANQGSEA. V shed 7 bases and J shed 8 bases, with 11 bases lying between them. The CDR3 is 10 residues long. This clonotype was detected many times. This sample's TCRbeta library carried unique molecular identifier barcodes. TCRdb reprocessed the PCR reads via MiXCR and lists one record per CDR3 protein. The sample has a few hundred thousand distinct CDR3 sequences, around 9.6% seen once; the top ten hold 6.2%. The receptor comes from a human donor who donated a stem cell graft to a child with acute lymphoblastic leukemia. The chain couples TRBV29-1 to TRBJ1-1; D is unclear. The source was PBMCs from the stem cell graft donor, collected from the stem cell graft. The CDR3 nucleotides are TGCAGCGCCTCAGACTGGGAAGCTTTCTTT. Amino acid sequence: CSASDWEAFF.